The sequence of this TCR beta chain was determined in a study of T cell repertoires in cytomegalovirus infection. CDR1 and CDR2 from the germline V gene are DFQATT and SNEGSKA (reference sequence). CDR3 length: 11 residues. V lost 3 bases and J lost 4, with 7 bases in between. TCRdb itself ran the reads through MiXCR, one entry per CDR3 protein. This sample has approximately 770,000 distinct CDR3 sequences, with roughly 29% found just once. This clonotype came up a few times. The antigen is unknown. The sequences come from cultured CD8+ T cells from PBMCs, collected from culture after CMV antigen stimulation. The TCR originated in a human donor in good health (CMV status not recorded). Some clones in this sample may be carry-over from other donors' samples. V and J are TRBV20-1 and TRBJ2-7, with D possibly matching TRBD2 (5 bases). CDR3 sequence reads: CSASPGYEQYF. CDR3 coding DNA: TGCAGTGCTAGTCCGGGGTACGAGCAGTACTTC.